What follows are 15 T cell receptor beta chains derived from one specimen sequenced in a study of blood T cells in healthy people across ages. A second PCR of roughly 6 to 12 cycles used a sample-barcoded 5' primer and a J-beta primer mix. Via MiXCR, TCRdb re-called the 5' RACE reads, giving one row per CDR3 protein. Among fewer than 900,000 distinct CDR3 sequences listed, over 45% were seen once. Specimen: blood. The receptors shown here come from a woman aged 55-75 years in good health.

The chain links TRBV20-1 to TRBJ2-1; 7 bases are shared with TRBD1. The J segment lost 12 bases and the V segment lost 7 bases, leaving 9 bases of the junction unmatched. Per germline, CDR1 DFQATT and CDR2 SNEGSKA (reference sequence). This CDR3 has 11 residues. The CDR3 nucleotides are TGCAGTGTTCCCGGGACAGTAGGGCAGTTCTTC. Residues: CSVPGTVGQFF.

This clonotype was counted at least ten times. The chain is built from TRBV7-3 and TRBJ2-1; 8 nucleotides align to TRBD2. The CDR3 has 13 amino acids. Germline CDR1 and CDR2: SGHTA and FQGTGA. Germline trimming cut 5 bases from V and 9 bases from J; bases unmatched to any gene: 6. The CDR3 DNA reads TGTGCCAGCAGCACCACGGGGGGGGGTGAGCAGTTCTTC. This translates into CASSTTGGGEQFF.

The chain joins TRBV6-5 to TRBJ2-7; D may match TRBD1 or TRBD2 (5 bases each). CDR3 length: 14 residues. Germline V gives CDR1 MNHEY, CDR2 SVGAGI. V gave up 2 bases and J gave up 5 bases, with 13 bases separating them. The DNA for the CDR3 is TGTGCCAGCAGTTACGAGGGGATTTTGGACGAGCAGTACTTC. Encoded protein: CASSYEGILDEQYF.

This clonotype was detected only a few times. The rearrangement uses TRBV20-1 and TRBJ1-5, with 8 bases lining up with TRBD1. CDR1 is DFQATT, CDR2 SNEGSKA, per germline (reference sequence). CDR3 length equals 13 residues. J gave up 7 bases and V 4 bases, and 6 bases lay outside the gene matches. CDR3 DNA sequence: TGCAGTGCTACACGGACAGGGTCCCAGCCCCAGCATTTT. This translates into CSATRTGSQPQHF.

This chain links TRBV10-2 with TRBJ2-5; TRBD2 matches at 10 bases. The better agreement between TRBJ2-7 and the DNA end casts doubt on the J call. The CDR3 runs 15 residues. Germline loops: CDR1 WSHSY, CDR2 SAAADI. The CDR3 region is CASSDRTSGPYEQYF. CDR3 coding DNA: TGCGCCAGCAGTGATAGGACTAGCGGACCTTACGAGCAGTACTTC.

This clonotype was seen only a few times. The V and J genes are TRBV30 and TRBJ2-5; D possibly corresponds to TRBD1 (5 bases). V shed 3 bases and J shed 5 bases, with 16 bases lying between them. Germline V gives CDR1 GTSNPN, CDR2 SVGIG (reference sequence). The CDR3 extends over 14 amino acids. The CDR3 region is CAWRPAGMGETQYF. CDR3 nucleotides: TGTGCCTGGAGACCCGCAGGGATGGGCGAGACCCAGTACTTC.

The chain links TRBV20-1 to TRBJ2-1; 10 bases agree with TRBD2. This CDR3 spans 16 amino acids. V shed 6 bases and J 0 bases; nucleotides not matched to a gene: 8. Germline V gene lookup returns CDR1 DFQATT and CDR2 SNEGSKA (reference sequence). The CDR3 sequence is CSAERPSGGSYNEQFF. For the CDR3, the DNA is TGCAGTGCCGAAAGACCTAGCGGGGGCTCCTACAATGAGCAGTTCTTC.

The chain employs TRBV2 and TRBJ2-1, with D hard to call. CDR3 length: 13 amino acids. In germline, CDR1 is SNHLY, CDR2 FYNNEI. V lost 7 bases, J lost 1 base, and 8 bases lay in between. The CDR3 coding sequence is TGTGCCAGCAACCCTGGTTCCTACAATGAGCAGTTCTTC. It specifies CASNPGSYNEQFF.

The genes are TRBV29-1 and TRBJ2-1; D possibly corresponds to TRBD2 (6 bases). The CDR3 runs to 12 residues. Germline loops: CDR1 SQVTM, CDR2 ANQGSEA. Between the trimmed V and J ends, which lost 7 bases and 8 bases, there was a span of 15 bases. The CDR3: CSADWGVDEQFF. The CDR3 DNA reads as TGCAGCGCTGATTGGGGGGTCGATGAGCAGTTCTTC.

This clonotype has just a few counts. This rearrangement joins TRBV20-1 to TRBJ2-5; weak D call: TRBD1 (5 bases). Gene TRBJ2-7 matches the end of the DNA better, so the J call may be wrong. CDR1 and CDR2 (germline): DFQATT, SNEGSKA (reference sequence). The CDR3 is 14 residues long. The CDR3 DNA reads as TGCAGTGCTAGAGTATACCCAGGGAACTACGAGCAGTACTTC. Encoded protein: CSARVYPGNYEQYF.

This clonotype was counted between two and nine times. V usage is TRBV7-9 and J usage is TRBJ2-1; 14 bases align to TRBD2. V lost 5 bases and J lost 8; bases outside the gene matches: 8. This CDR3 has 16 amino acids. The germline V gene has CDR1 SEHNR and CDR2 FQNEAQ (reference sequence). The CDR3 coding sequence is TGTGCCAGCAGCCCGTCCGGGACTAGCGGGAGCTATGAGCAGTTCTTC. Protein: CASSPSGTSGSYEQFF.

There are a few counts of this clonotype. V usage is TRBV3-1 and J usage is TRBJ1-2; D possibly corresponds to TRBD1 (6 bases). CDR1 and CDR2 (germline): LGHDT, YNNKEL (reference sequence). Trimming shortened V by 0 bases and J by 8 bases, and 16 bases separated the two germline ends. The CDR3 runs 15 residues. The CDR3 DNA sequence: TGTGCCAGCAGCCAAGACGAGAGGGGGACGGGAGGCTACACCTTC. Protein sequence: CASSQDERGTGGYTF.

This rearrangement joins TRBV11-2 to TRBJ2-4; a possible D gene is TRBD1 (6 bases). The J call may be faulty, since TRBJ2-7 better matches the DNA end. Germline lookup yields CDR1 SGHAT and CDR2 FQNNGV. The CDR3 totals 16 residues. The CDR3 bases are TGTGCCAGCAGCTCCGTTCGGACAGCCTTGGGCAACGAGCAGTACTTC. This gives the protein CASSSVRTALGNEQYF.

The chain joins TRBV5-6 to TRBJ2-7; 9 bases align to TRBD2. This CDR3 has 13 residues. From germline, CDR1 is SGHDT and CDR2 YYEEEE. Unmatched junction bases numbered 3, after V lost 5 bases and J lost 3 bases. The CDR3 protein is CASRREGRYEQYF. CDR3 nucleotides: TGTGCCAGCAGGCGGGAGGGCCGCTACGAGCAGTACTTC. Filled out from reference TRBV5-6 and TRBJ2-7, the complete variable domain reads DAGVTQSPTHLIKTRGQQVTLRCSPKSGHDTVSWYQQALGQGPQFIFQYYEEEERQRGNFPDRFSGHQFPNYSSELNVNALLLGDSALYLCASRREGRYEQYFGPGTRLTVT.

The chain couples TRBV6-2 or TRBV6-3 to TRBJ2-6; no clear D. The CDR3 is 12 amino acids. V lost 10 bases to trimming and J lost 0 bases, with 4 bases between them. Germline V gene data show CDR1 as MNHEY and CDR2 as SVGEGT. The CDR3: CATFSGANVLTF. CDR3 DNA: TGTGCCACCTTCTCTGGGGCCAACGTCCTGACTTTC.